This entry lists 14 T cell receptor beta chains sequenced from one sample in a study of naive and memory T cell subsets. TCR cDNA received a 3' ligated oligonucleotide that carried a UMI. Four PCR rounds used nested alpha and beta constant region primers plus the SP2 primer. From the 5' RACE reads, TCRdb called clonotypes with MiXCR, one entry per CDR3 protein. In the table there are about 56,000 distinct CDR3 sequences, 6% to 8.5% of which are singletons. Every receptor here comes from a female donor in good health.

This clonotype was picked up many times. This chain uses TRBV5-5 with TRBJ1-2, with D uncertain. Germline-derived CDR1 and CDR2 are SGHKS and YYEKEE (reference sequence). The CDR3 sequence is 13 residues long. Between the trimmed V and J ends, which lost 4 bases and 5 bases, there was a span of 12 bases. The CDR3 DNA is TGTGCCAGCAGCCTCTCGCCCCATTATGGCTACACCTTC. The encoded protein is CASSLSPHYGYTF.

This clonotype was observed a few times. The rearrangement joins TRBV10-3 to TRBJ2-7; TRBD1 matches at 8 bases. Germline V gene lookup returns CDR1 ENHRY and CDR2 SYGVKD. V trimming: 0 bases; J trimming: 6 bases; junction bases outside the gene matches: 7. The CDR3 loop spans 15 amino acids. CDR3 bases: TGTGCCATCAGTGAGTCGGAAAGGACAGGGCGCGAGCAGTACTTC. It yields the protein CAISESERTGREQYF.

There are many counts of this clonotype. The chain combines TRBV6-2 or TRBV6-3 with TRBJ2-1, with 8 bases matching TRBD2. This CDR3 region has 13 residues. Germline values: CDR1 MNHEY, CDR2 SVGEGT. The V and J ends lost 7 bases and 9 bases, in that order; junction bases with no gene match: 8. The CDR3 loop reads CASNGRVMVEQFF. The CDR3 DNA reads TGTGCCAGCAACGGGAGGGTTATGGTTGAGCAGTTCTTC.

Ten or more counts support this clonotype. The chain joins TRBV29-1 to TRBJ2-5; D is unresolved. Germline V gene lookup returns CDR1 SQVTM and CDR2 ANQGSEA. The CDR3 length is 11 residues. V was clipped by 3 bases and J by 1 base, with 3 bases between them. This chain's CDR3 is CSVEPQETQYF. DNA of the CDR3: TGCAGCGTTGAGCCCCAAGAGACCCAGTACTTC.

Of note for this clonotype: A much bigger clone sits one base away, suggesting this may be a read error. The V gene is TRBV7-9, the J gene TRBJ1-5; D is ambiguous. CDR1 is SEHNR and CDR2 is FQNEAQ in the germline V gene (reference sequence). Trimming removed 2 bases at V and 2 bases at J, with 4 bases between. The CDR3 consists of 13 residues. CDR3 residues: CASSLPGNQPQHF. CDR3 sequence (DNA): TGTGCCAGCAGCTTACCGGGCAATCAGCCCCAGCATTTT.

The count of this clonotype is one. A much larger clone lies a single base off, so this may be a read error. This chain connects TRBV11-1 to TRBJ1-2; 8 bases fit TRBD1. The CDR3 consists of 13 residues. Germline values: CDR1 SGHAT, CDR2 FQDESV (reference sequence). The CDR3 DNA reads TGTGCCAGAAGCTTGGGACAGGACTATGGCTACACCTTC. It yields the protein CARSLGQDYGYTF.

This clonotype showed up many times. This chain links TRBV3-1 with TRBJ1-2; D ambiguous. Between the trimmed V and J ends, which lost 3 bases and 5 bases, there was a span of 16 bases. The germline gives CDR1 LGHDT, CDR2 YNNKEL (reference sequence). The CDR3 is 15 residues long. For the CDR3, the DNA is TGTGCCAGCAGCCAGGGCCCCTCGAGACCGTATGGCTACACCTTC. Its protein is CASSQGPSRPYGYTF.

This clonotype was recorded at least ten times. This sequence joins TRBV25-1 and TRBJ1-5; no clear D. The germline gives CDR1 MGHDK, CDR2 SYGVNS. V was clipped by 5 bases and J by 2 bases, with 13 bases between them. The CDR3 sequence is 15 residues long. This CDR3 is CASSPDPGGNQPQHF. CDR3 bases: TGTGCCAGCAGTCCGGACCCGGGAGGCAATCAGCCCCAGCATTTT.

This clonotype showed up just a few times. The chain carries TRBV9 and TRBJ2-1; 7 nucleotides align to TRBD2. CDR1 is SGDLS and CDR2 is YYNGEE in the germline V gene. The V and J ends lost 4 bases and 9 bases, in that order; junction bases with no gene match: 13. This CDR3 region has 15 residues. The CDR3 bases are TGTGCCAGCAGCCCCCGGGCTCCTTCGGGGGGTGAGCAGTTCTTC. Its translation is CASSPRAPSGGEQFF.

This clonotype was seen at least ten times. This sequence joins TRBV29-1 and TRBJ2-3, with 7 bases aligning to TRBD2. Per the germline V gene, CDR1 is SQVTM and CDR2 is ANQGSEA. V was pared by 3 bases and J by 1 base, with 7 bases of the junction left unmatched. The CDR3 runs to 15 residues. The CDR3 reads CSVEGSGAGTDTQYF. The CDR3 DNA reads TGCAGCGTTGAGGGAAGCGGGGCCGGCACAGATACGCAGTATTTT.

This clonotype was detected only a few times. This chain uses TRBV5-8 with TRBJ1-2; 9 bases fit TRBD1. The junction had 3 bases not matched to a gene; V was cut back by 3 bases and J by 6 bases. Germline V gene lookup returns CDR1 SGHTS and CDR2 YDEGEE. The CDR3 is 13 residues long. The CDR3 DNA reads as TGTGCCAGCAGCTCAAGACAGGGGGATGGCTACACCTTC. It translates to CASSSRQGDGYTF. Variable domain in full (rest from reference TRBV5-8 and TRBJ1-2): EAGVTQSPTHLIKTRGQQATLRCSPISGHTSVYWYQQALGLGLQFLLWYDEGEERNRGNFPPRFSGRQFPNYSSELNVNALELEDSALYLCASSSRQGDGYTFGSGTRLTVV.

This clonotype appeared a few times. The chain recombines TRBV6-5 with TRBJ2-4; TRBD2 matches 7 bases. The CDR3 covers 17 residues. V gave up 5 bases and J gave up 3 bases; unmatched junction bases: 13. Germline lookup yields CDR1 MNHEY and CDR2 SVGAGI. The CDR3 loop reads CASSRRFEGGGKNIQYF. CDR3 DNA: TGTGCCAGCAGTCGCCGTTTTGAGGGCGGGGGCAAAAACATTCAGTACTTC.

This clonotype was seen many times. V and J are TRBV12-3 or TRBV12-4 and TRBJ2-3; unclear D gene. The V end lost 2 bases, the J end lost 2 bases, and 8 bases lay between the germline ends. CDR3 length equals 14 residues. This chain's CDR3 is CASSLSPFTDTQYF. CDR3 DNA sequence: TGTGCCAGCAGTTTAAGCCCGTTCACAGATACGCAGTATTTT.

This clonotype was observed many times. The rearrangement uses TRBV20-1 and TRBJ1-5; 8 nucleotides align to TRBD1. Germline CDR1 and CDR2: DFQATT and SNEGSKA (reference sequence). J lost 1 base, V lost 0 bases, and 11 bases had no gene match. CDR3 length: 18 residues. CDR3 sequence (DNA): TGCAGTGCTAGAGATGGAGGCAGGGGGCTCGAAAGCAATCAGCCCCAGCATTTT. It yields the protein CSARDGGRGLESNQPQHF.